This T cell receptor beta chain is from a study of CD8 T cells in Susac syndrome. Random hexamers were used to reverse transcribe roughly 0.45 to 1 ug of RNA. MiXCR, applied by TCRdb to the immunoSEQ multiplex PCR reads, yields one record per CDR3 protein. This table holds roughly 180,000 distinct CDR3 sequences, around 94% found once. V was trimmed by 3 bases and J by 1 base, leaving 9 bases between them. From germline, CDR1 is DFQATT and CDR2 SNEGSKA (reference sequence). This CDR3 region has 13 residues. General observations from the study: Expansion of clones was not seen in the CD4+ T cell repertoires of Susac syndrome.

With regard to this clonotype: Its antigen remains unknown.

The sequenced sample consisted of CD4+ T cells from PBMCs. The origin of this receptor is a human donor with Susac syndrome. The chain has TRBV20-1 and TRBJ1-1; no clear D. For the CDR3, the DNA is TGCAGTGCTAGCCGGCACGAGAACACTGAAGCTTTCTTT. It translates to CSASRHENTEAFF.